This T cell receptor beta chain was obtained from a study of T-cell memory formation after mild COVID-19. In the study overall: TCR clustering was largely donor specific. Overall study results and limits: Contracting clones, day 15 to 85, had balanced CD4/CD8, and later expanders favored CD4+. Day 37-peaking second-wave clones had unconfirmed SARS-CoV-2 specificity.

In TCRdb, the 5' RACE reads were re-called with MiXCR into one record per CDR3 protein. The repertoire has roughly 480,000 distinct CDR3 sequences, roughly 25% of them found once; the top ten carry approximately 12%. On this clonotype itself: What it binds is not known.

The TCR comes from an adult woman who had mild COVID-19 (a few samples of this study predate the infection). Cell type and time point are not known. The specimen was PBMCs or a T cell subset sorted from them (not recorded which).

The DNA for the CDR3 is TGTGCCAGCAGCTTAGCCCTCTACAGGGGGCATACCGGGGAGCTGTTTTTT. Its protein product is CASSLALYRGHTGELFF. The genes are TRBV7-3 and TRBJ2-2, with TRBD1 identical over 9 bases. Germline V lookup: CDR1 SGHTA, CDR2 FQGTGA. The CDR3 is 17 residues long. V was clipped by 2 bases and J by 5 bases; unmatched bases: 9. The variable domain in full, completed from reference TRBV7-3 and TRBJ2-2, reads GAGVSQTPSNKVTEKGKYVELRCDPISGHTALYWYRQSLGQGPEFLIYFQGTGAADDSGLPNDRFFAVRPEGSVSTLKIQRTERGDSAVYLCASSLALYRGHTGELFFGEGSRLTVL.